The 17 T cell receptor beta chains reported below all come from one sample, sequenced in a study of blood T cell repertoires in COVID-19. Some clones are missing from TCRdb's copy, which holds only in-frame ones; the method was immunoSEQ multiplex PCR. The repertoire has 40,000 to 50,000 clones, approximately 90% of them found once; the top ten carry under 9.5%. The specimen was peripheral blood. These receptors were obtained from a man aged 30-40 years with active or convalescent COVID-19.

This chain connects TRBV19 to TRBJ1-2, with D maybe TRBD1 (5 bases). Per the germline V gene, CDR1 is LNHDA and CDR2 is SQIVND (reference sequence). This CDR3 comprises 14 residues. The ends were cut back, 4 bases at V and 2 bases at J, with 11 bases in the middle. The CDR3 reads CASSTRTINYGYTF. CDR3 in DNA: TGTGCCAGTAGTACCCGGACAATCAACTATGGCTACACCTTC. The full variable domain, completed using reference TRBV19 and TRBJ1-2, is DGGITQSPKYLFRKEGQNVTLSCEQNLNHDAMYWYRQDPGQGLRLIYYSQIVNDFQKGDIAEGYSVSREKKESFPLTVTSAQKNPTAFYLCASSTRTINYGYTFGSGTRLTVV.

The gene calls are TRBV29-1 and TRBJ1-2, with D unclear. This CDR3 contains 12 residues. In germline, CDR1 is SQVTM, CDR2 ANQGSEA. Trimming removed 7 bases from V and 4 bases from J, with 13 bases in between. CDR3 sequence reads: CSAVPTPYGYTF. CDR3 nucleotides: TGCAGCGCCGTCCCCACACCCTATGGCTACACCTTC.

CDR3 amino acids: CASSRLTSGTGVEQYF. Written as DNA, the CDR3 is TGTGCCAGCAGCCGACTAACATCTGGGACAGGGGTCGAGCAGTACTTC. The chain is built from TRBV13 and TRBJ2-7, with 10 bases lining up with TRBD1. CDR3 length: 16 amino acids. The V gene end was trimmed by 5 bases and the J gene end by 6 bases; junction bases not matched to a gene: 13. Germline CDR1 PRHDT, CDR2 FYEKMQ (reference sequence).

The chain carries TRBV6-1 and TRBJ2-7; TRBD1 matches 8 bases. The V segment lost 1 base and the J segment 0 bases; nucleotides outside the gene matches: 2. The germline V gene encodes CDR1 MNHNS and CDR2 SASEGT. CDR3 length equals 15 residues. CDR3 region: CASSEGGTGSYEQYF. In nucleotides, the CDR3 is TGTGCCAGCAGTGAAGGGGGGACAGGCTCCTACGAGCAGTACTTC.

V is TRBV18 and J is TRBJ1-1; 7 nucleotides match TRBD1. The V and J ends lost 6 bases and 1 base, in that order; junction bases with no gene match: 11. This CDR3 has 16 residues. Germline CDR1 reads KGHSH; CDR2 reads LQKENI. The CDR3 bases are TGTGCCAGCTCCTCTACCCCGGGACAGAAGAACACTGAAGCTTTCTTT. Translating it yields CASSSTPGQKNTEAFF.

The chain employs TRBV5-4 and TRBJ2-1; maybe TRBD2 (5 bases). The CDR3 loop spans 16 amino acids. The V gene lost 4 bases and the J gene lost 4 bases, with 18 bases spanning the gap. CDR1 is SGHNT and CDR2 is YYREEE in the germline V gene (reference sequence). This chain's CDR3 is CASSPRPTPGYNEQFF. The CDR3 DNA reads as TGTGCCAGCAGCCCCAGGCCTACTCCGGGGTACAATGAGCAGTTCTTC.

J is TRBJ1-3 and V is TRBV28; no definite D call. Germline lookup yields CDR1 MDHEN and CDR2 SYDVKM. Trimming shortened V by 7 bases and J by 1 base, and 11 bases separated the two germline ends. This CDR3 is 14 amino acids long. DNA of the CDR3: TGTGCCAGCATTAAGGGAGGATCTGGAAACACCATATATTTT. As protein: CASIKGGSGNTIYF.

The chain is built from TRBV9 and TRBJ2-3, with 7 bases identical to TRBD1. Germline V gene sequence: CDR1 SGDLS, CDR2 YYNGEE. V trimming: 2 bases; J trimming: 2 bases; junction bases outside the gene matches: 8. The CDR3 is made up of 16 amino acids. The CDR3 sequence: CASSVRGMTTTDTQYF. CDR3 in DNA: TGTGCCAGCAGCGTCAGGGGGATGACGACCACAGATACGCAGTATTTT.

This chain links TRBV3-1 (or the pseudogene TRBV3-2) with TRBJ1-6, with D perhaps TRBD1 (5 bases). V was shortened by 1 base and J by 7 bases, with 14 bases between the two germline ends. Germline CDR1 LGHDT, CDR2 YNNKEL (reference sequence). This CDR3 is built from 16 residues. The CDR3 spells CASSQAGFLANSPLHF. The CDR3 region has the DNA TGTGCCAGCAGCCAAGCAGGGTTCTTGGCGAATTCACCCCTCCACTTT.

The chain couples TRBV30 to TRBJ2-1; 9 bases fit TRBD2. The V segment lost 3 bases and the J segment 7 bases; nucleotides outside the gene matches: 7. This CDR3 contains 14 residues. Germline V CDR1 and CDR2: GTSNPN, SVGIG (reference sequence). The CDR3 DNA follows: TGTGCCTGGAGCGAGGGGCGGGAGGGTAATGAGCAGTTCTTC. It translates to CAWSEGREGNEQFF.

The CDR3 nucleotides read TGTGCCAGCAGCCCGACAGGCAGCTCCTACGAGCAGTACTTC. It is translated as CASSPTGSSYEQYF. This chain links TRBV6-5 with TRBJ2-7, with a weak D call TRBD1 (6 bases). Trimming shortened V by 6 bases and J by 0 bases, and 12 bases separated the two germline ends. Germline lookup yields CDR1 MNHEY and CDR2 SVGAGI. CDR3 size: 14 residues.

The rearrangement uses TRBV5-1 and TRBJ2-7; maybe TRBD2 (5 bases). Per germline, CDR1 SGHRS and CDR2 YFSETQ. The CDR3 consists of 14 residues. Trimming stripped 0 bases from V and 0 bases from J, with 7 bases between. The CDR3 here is CASSLAGDSYEQYF. CDR3 nucleotides: TGCGCCAGCAGCTTGGCCGGGGACTCCTACGAGCAGTACTTC.

This clone was detected once. The V gene is TRBV5-1, the J gene TRBJ2-2, with D perhaps matching TRBD1 (6 bases). Deletions cut 4 bases from V and 4 bases from J, with 14 bases between. Per the germline V gene, CDR1 is SGHRS and CDR2 is YFSETQ. The CDR3 is 15 residues long. Here the CDR3 reads CASSRDNLGTGELFF. The CDR3 DNA reads TGCGCCAGCAGCCGGGACAACTTGGGCACCGGGGAGCTGTTTTTT.

In nucleotides, the CDR3 is TGCGCCAGCAGCTTGGGAGCACTGACAGGCCTGAACACTGAAGCTTTCTTT. The encoded protein is CASSLGALTGLNTEAFF. The chain combines TRBV5-1 with TRBJ1-1; D is perhaps TRBD1 (6 bases). This CDR3 contains 17 residues. The germline CDR1 and CDR2 sequences are SGHRS and YFSETQ. V was shortened by 0 bases and J by 0 bases, with 15 bases between the two germline ends.

V gene TRBV5-4 combines with J gene TRBJ2-1, with TRBD2 matching over 13 bases. J was trimmed by 7 bases and V by 4 bases; bases with no gene match: 8. The germline V gene has CDR1 SGHNT and CDR2 YYREEE (reference sequence). The CDR3 is made up of 16 amino acids. CDR3 bases: TGTGCCAGCAGCCAGGCGACTAGCGGGAGGTCGAATGAGCAGTTCTTC. Its protein product is CASSQATSGRSNEQFF.

This rearrangement joins TRBV5-6 to TRBJ1-3, with a possible D match to TRBD1 (5 bases). CDR3 length equals 18 residues. Per germline, CDR1 SGHDT and CDR2 YYEEEE. Trimming left V 0 bases short and J 2 bases short, with 18 bases between. For the CDR3, the DNA is TGTGCCAGCAGCTTGGAGGTCCACCCAGGGCTCACTGGAAACACCATATATTTT. It is translated as CASSLEVHPGLTGNTIYF.

In nucleotides, the CDR3 is TGTGCCAGCAGCCAAGATGTCGGTACTAGCGGGACCTACAATGAGCAGTTCTTC. Its translation is CASSQDVGTSGTYNEQFF. The chain combines TRBV4-2 with TRBJ2-1, with TRBD2 matching over 10 bases. Germline CDR1 and CDR2: LGHNA and YNFKEQ. This CDR3 region has 18 residues. J was trimmed by 2 bases and V by 0 bases; bases with no gene match: 7.